What follows are 19 T cell receptor beta chains derived from one specimen sequenced in a study of cytomegalovirus exposure and HLA in healthy donors. Data came from immunoSEQ multiplex PCR; TCRdb stores just in-frame clones and leaves some out. The table lists a few hundred thousand clones, roughly 88% of them singletons. Sequencing was performed on PBMCs. The receptors were sampled from a woman in her twenties or thirties in good health and CMV-seropositive.

The chain carries TRBV5-6 and TRBJ1-1; D is ambiguous. The CDR3 loop spans 15 amino acids. Germline V gives CDR1 SGHDT, CDR2 YYEEEE. V was shortened by 5 bases and J by 0 bases, with 14 bases between the two germline ends. The CDR3 is CASRQSGVVNTEAFF. CDR3 sequence (DNA): TGTGCCAGCAGGCAAAGTGGGGTCGTGAACACTGAAGCTTTCTTT.

The chain employs TRBV5-1 and TRBJ2-7; a weak D match, TRBD2 (6 bases). Germline loops: CDR1 SGHRS, CDR2 YFSETQ. V gave up 0 bases and J gave up 6 bases, with 10 bases separating them. This CDR3 is 13 amino acids long. For the CDR3, the DNA is TGCGCCAGCAGCTTGGCACTAGCCAGCGAGCAGTACTTC. Encoded protein: CASSLALASEQYF.

The gene calls are TRBV11-2 and TRBJ2-1; D is ambiguous. The CDR3 consists of 12 residues. V gave up 1 base and J gave up 7 bases, with 5 bases separating them. In germline, CDR1 is SGHAT, CDR2 FQNNGV. As DNA, the CDR3 is TGTGCCAGCAGCTTAGGGTGGAATGAGCAGTTCTTC. As protein: CASSLGWNEQFF. Full variable domain (remainder filled in from reference TRBV11-2 and TRBJ2-1): EAGVAQSPRYKIIEKRQSVAFWCNPISGHATLYWYQQILGQGPKLLIQFQNNGVVDDSQLPKDRFSAERLKGVDSTLKIQPAKLEDSAVYLCASSLGWNEQFFGPGTRLTVL.

V and J are TRBV20-1 and TRBJ1-1; no clear D gene. The CDR3 spans 11 residues. V shed 5 bases and J shed 3 bases, with 7 bases lying between them. Germline CDR1 DFQATT, CDR2 SNEGSKA (reference sequence). The CDR3 reads CSASSHTEAFF. The CDR3 DNA sequence: TGCAGTGCTTCCTCGCACACTGAAGCTTTCTTT.

This chain uses TRBV25-1 with TRBJ2-1, with 9 bases matching TRBD1. Germline CDR1 MGHDK, CDR2 SYGVNS. This CDR3 contains 14 residues. With 7 bases clipped from V and 3 bases from J, the junction kept 4 bases outside the gene matches. CDR3 sequence (DNA): TGTGCCAGCAAGGGGACAGGGCTCTACAATGAGCAGTTCTTC. It translates to CASKGTGLYNEQFF.

The V gene is TRBV2, the J gene TRBJ2-7; maybe TRBD2 (5 bases). Germline CDR1 and CDR2: SNHLY and FYNNEI. The length of the CDR3 is 15 residues. Trimming shortened V by 4 bases and J by 2 bases, and 15 bases separated the two germline ends. CDR3 amino acids: CASSVTSGRTYEQYF. CDR3 in DNA: TGTGCCAGCAGTGTGACATCGGGAAGAACCTACGAGCAGTACTTC.

This clone was seen a handful of times. The genes are TRBV9 and TRBJ1-5, with a tentative D call TRBD1 (5 bases). In germline, CDR1 is SGDLS, CDR2 YYNGEE. V was cut by 5 bases and J by 9 bases, with 15 bases left in between. The CDR3 loop spans 13 amino acids. CDR3 in DNA: TGTGCCAGCAGTACGGGGGTGGATTTGCCCCAGCATTTT. This encodes CASSTGVDLPQHF.

This chain links TRBV5-1 with TRBJ2-7, with D perhaps matching TRBD1 (5 bases). Between the trimmed V and J ends, which lost 0 bases and 5 bases, there was a span of 15 bases. The germline gives CDR1 SGHRS, CDR2 YFSETQ. The CDR3 extends over 15 amino acids. The CDR3 sequence: CASSLAERQINEQYF. The CDR3 bases are TGCGCCAGCAGCTTGGCCGAAAGACAGATCAACGAGCAGTACTTC.

This clone occurred a few times. This chain uses TRBV4-3 with TRBJ1-4, with 9 bases lining up with TRBD1. CDR3 size: 14 residues. Germline V gene lookup returns CDR1 LGHNA and CDR2 YSLEER. The V gene end was trimmed by 3 bases and the J gene end by 6 bases; junction bases not matched to a gene: 2. The CDR3 sequence: CASSHGTGYEKLFF. The CDR3 DNA is TGCGCCAGCAGCCACGGGACAGGGTATGAAAAACTGTTTTTT.

The chain joins TRBV27 to TRBJ1-2; unclear D gene. V was clipped by 0 bases and J by 0 bases, with 8 bases between them. CDR1 and CDR2 (germline): MNHEY, SMNVEV (reference sequence). The CDR3 totals 15 residues. This CDR3 is CASSLSSRSNYGYTF. In DNA form, the CDR3 reads TGTGCCAGCAGTTTATCGTCCCGATCTAACTATGGCTACACCTTC.

A few counts support this clone. The V gene is TRBV2, the J gene TRBJ1-5; D is undetermined. This CDR3 has 15 amino acids. Germline CDR1 and CDR2: SNHLY and FYNNEI. V lost 3 bases, J lost 0 bases, and 9 bases lay in between. The CDR3 spells CASSDRAGSNQPQHF. For the CDR3, the DNA is TGTGCCAGCAGTGACCGAGCGGGTAGCAATCAGCCCCAGCATTTT.

The V gene is TRBV7-2, the J gene TRBJ1-5, with D unclear. Germline V CDR1 and CDR2: SGHTA, FQGNSA. The V and J ends lost 1 base and 6 bases respectively, with 7 bases between them. This CDR3 is 13 amino acids long. The chain's CDR3 is CASSLDFSQPQHF. The CDR3 DNA sequence: TGTGCCAGCAGCTTAGATTTTAGTCAGCCCCAGCATTTT.

V and J are TRBV25-1 and TRBJ2-7; 12 nucleotides agree with TRBD2. The CDR3 totals 13 residues. The J segment lost 6 bases and the V segment lost 7 bases, leaving 4 bases of the junction unmatched. Per the germline V gene, CDR1 is MGHDK and CDR2 is SYGVNS. This chain's CDR3 is CASTSGRGGEQYF. CDR3 sequence (DNA): TGTGCCAGCACTAGCGGGAGGGGGGGCGAGCAGTACTTC.

This chain links TRBV18 with TRBJ1-1; D uncertain. The V gene lost 1 base and the J gene lost 5 bases, with 8 bases spanning the gap. The CDR3 loop spans 13 amino acids. CDR1 is KGHSH, CDR2 LQKENI, per germline. CDR3 nucleotides: TGTGCCAGCTCACCACTATCGGGGACTGAAGCTTTCTTT. Translated: CASSPLSGTEAFF.

J is TRBJ1-1 and V is TRBV2; D unclear. In germline, CDR1 is SNHLY, CDR2 FYNNEI. V was shortened by 4 bases and J by 3 bases, with 15 bases between the two germline ends. The CDR3 runs 15 residues. The CDR3 bases are TGTGCCAGCAGTGTTACCACCGGGCCCTACACTGAAGCTTTCTTT. Protein sequence: CASSVTTGPYTEAFF.

This clone occurred once. This chain links TRBV7-9 with TRBJ1-5, with D tentatively TRBD1 (5 bases). Deletions cut 4 bases from V and 4 bases from J, with 8 bases between. This CDR3 contains 13 residues. Germline values: CDR1 SEHNR, CDR2 FQNEAQ (reference sequence). CDR3 DNA sequence: TGTGCCAGCAGCTCGGGGGGGAATCAGCCCCAGCATTTT. As protein: CASSSGGNQPQHF.

The count of this clone is one. The rearrangement uses TRBV12-5 and TRBJ1-1, with D hard to call. V was trimmed by 2 bases and J by 2 bases, leaving 3 bases between them. The germline CDR1 and CDR2 sequences are LGHNT and FRNRAP. There are 12 residues in the CDR3. The CDR3 DNA follows: TGTGCTAGTGGTTTGCCTAACACTGAAGCTTTCTTT. Translation gives CASGLPNTEAFF. The full variable domain, in which reference TRBV12-5 and TRBJ1-1 provide the parts outside the CDR3, is DARVTQTPRHKVTEMGQEVTMRCQPILGHNTVFWYRQTMMQGLELLAYFRNRAPLDDSGMPKDRFSAEMPDATLATLKIQPSEPRDSAVYFCASGLPNTEAFFGQGTRLTVV.

This clone was seen ten or more times. The J gene is TRBJ2-1, the V gene TRBV6-1; TRBD1 aligns across 10 bases. Germline loops: CDR1 MNHNS, CDR2 SASEGT. This CDR3 has 15 amino acids. The ends lost 7 bases at V and 3 bases at J; junction bases unmatched: 6. As DNA, the CDR3 is TGTGCCAGCACCCTGACAGGGGGCAACTACAATGAGCAGTTCTTC. Amino acids: CASTLTGGNYNEQFF.

This clone was seen once. The chain recombines TRBV6-1 with TRBJ2-5, with D possibly TRBD2 on 5 matching bases. This CDR3 has 15 residues. The V gene's germline CDR1 is MNHNS and CDR2 SASEGT. Trimming took off 5 bases at V and 3 bases at J, with 16 bases between the two ends. The DNA of the CDR3 is TGTGCCAGCAGTCCCTTAAGAGAGGGAAAAGAGACCCAGTACTTC. Protein product: CASSPLREGKETQYF.